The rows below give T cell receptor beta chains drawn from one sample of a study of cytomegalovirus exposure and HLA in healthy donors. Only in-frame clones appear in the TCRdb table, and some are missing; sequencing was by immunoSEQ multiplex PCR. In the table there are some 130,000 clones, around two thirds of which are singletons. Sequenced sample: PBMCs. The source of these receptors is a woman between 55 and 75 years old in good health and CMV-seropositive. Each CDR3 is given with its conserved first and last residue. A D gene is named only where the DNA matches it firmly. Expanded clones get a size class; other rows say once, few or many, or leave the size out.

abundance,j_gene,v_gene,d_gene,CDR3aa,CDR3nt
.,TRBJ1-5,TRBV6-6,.,CASCYGEMGQPQHF,TGTGCCAGCTGCTACGGAGAGATGGGTCAGCCCCAGCATTTT
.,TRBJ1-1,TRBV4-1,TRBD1,CASRRQGITEAFF,TGCGCCAGCAGGCGACAGGGAATCACTGAAGCTTTCTTT
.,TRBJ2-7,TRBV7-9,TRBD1,CASSSPGQDYEQYF,TGTGCCAGCAGCTCCCCGGGACAGGACTACGAGCAGTACTTC
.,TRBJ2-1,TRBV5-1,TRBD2,CASSLAGTSGSNEQFF,TGCGCCAGCAGCTTGGCCGGGACTAGCGGGAGCAATGAGCAGTTCTTC
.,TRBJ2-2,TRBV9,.,CASSRAPNTGELFF,TGTGCCAGCAGCCGAGCTCCGAACACCGGGGAGCTGTTTTTT
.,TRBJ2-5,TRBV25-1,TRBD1,CASSERGLGVETQYF,TGTGCCAGCAGTGAGAGGGGGCTGGGCGTGGAGACCCAGTACTTC
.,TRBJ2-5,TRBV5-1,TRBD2,CASSLGGLAGVSETQYF,TGCGCCAGCAGCTTGGGGGGACTAGCGGGAGTCAGCGAGACCCAGTACTTC
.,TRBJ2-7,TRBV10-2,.,CASSATGTLSSYEQYF,TGCGCCAGCAGTGCAACCGGGACACTAAGCTCCTACGAGCAGTACTTC
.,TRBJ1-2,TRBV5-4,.,CASSLFDIPHYGYTF,TGTGCCAGCAGCTTGTTCGACATTCCTCACTATGGCTACACCTTC
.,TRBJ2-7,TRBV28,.,CASRTPSSYEQYF,TGTGCCAGCAGGACTCCATCCTCCTACGAGCAGTACTTC
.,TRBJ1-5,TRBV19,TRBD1,CASSTGGFVQPQHF,TGTGCCAGTAGTACAGGGGGCTTCGTTCAGCCCCAGCATTTT
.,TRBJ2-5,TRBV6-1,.,CASTNRHAGSETQYF,TGTGCCAGCACTAATCGCCATGCCGGGAGCGAGACCCAGTACTTC
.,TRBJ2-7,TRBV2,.,CASSEGAGIYEQYF,TGTGCCAGCAGTGAAGGGGCAGGGATATACGAGCAGTACTTC
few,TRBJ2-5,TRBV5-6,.,CASSLSIPRQAETQYF,TGTGCCAGCAGCCTCTCGATCCCACGGCAGGCAGAGACCCAGTACTTC
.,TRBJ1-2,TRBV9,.,CASSVESGRGYTF,TGTGCCAGCAGCGTAGAGTCAGGCCGTGGCTACACCTTC
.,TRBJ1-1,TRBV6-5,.,CASRTPGATEAFF,TGTGCCAGCAGGACCCCAGGGGCTACTGAAGCTTTCTTT
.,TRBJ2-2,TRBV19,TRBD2,CASMGTSLWTGELFF,TGTGCCAGTATGGGGACTAGTTTATGGACCGGGGAGCTGTTTTTT
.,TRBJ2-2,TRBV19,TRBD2,CASSPGLAGVGELFF,TGTGCCAGTAGTCCGGGACTAGCGGGCGTCGGGGAGCTGTTTTTT
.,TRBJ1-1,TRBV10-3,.,CAISELGQGDTEAFF,TGTGCCATCAGTGAATTGGGGCAGGGTGACACTGAAGCTTTCTTT
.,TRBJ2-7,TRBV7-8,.,CASSRTGTPTYEQYF,TGTGCCAGCAGCAGGACCGGGACTCCGACCTACGAGCAGTACTTC
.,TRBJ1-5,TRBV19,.,CASSIAVVGAGQPQHF,TGTGCCAGTTCCATCGCAGTCGTCGGTGCGGGGCAGCCCCAGCATTTT
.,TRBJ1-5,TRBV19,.,CASSPHRDQPQHF,TGTGCCAGTAGTCCTCACAGGGATCAGCCCCAGCATTTT
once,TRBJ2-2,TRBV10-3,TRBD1,CAISGGQGNTGELFF,TGTGCCATCAGTGGGGGACAGGGGAACACCGGGGAGCTGTTTTTT
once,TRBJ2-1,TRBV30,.,CAWSALGGSGSYNEQFF,TGTGCCTGGAGTGCTTTGGGGGGTAGCGGTTCCTACAATGAGCAGTTCTTC
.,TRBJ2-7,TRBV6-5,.,CASATDIYEQYF,TGTGCCAGCGCGACCGACATCTACGAGCAGTACTTC
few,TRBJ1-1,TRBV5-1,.,CASSRDMNTEAFF,TGCGCCAGCAGCAGAGACATGAACACTGAAGCTTTCTTT
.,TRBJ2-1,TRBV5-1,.,CASTQTGGLFF,TGCGCCAGCACCCAGACAGGCGGGCTGTTCTTC
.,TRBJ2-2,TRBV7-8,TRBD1,CASSSGQGYTGELFF,TGTGCCAGCAGCTCGGGACAGGGTTACACCGGGGAGCTGTTTTTT
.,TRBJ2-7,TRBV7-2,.,CASSLTRLETYEQYF,TGTGCCAGCAGCTTAACTCGTCTCGAAACCTACGAGCAGTACTTC
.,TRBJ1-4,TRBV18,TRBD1,CASSPSGTGNEKLFF,TGTGCCAGCTCACCGTCCGGGACAGGGAATGAAAAACTGTTTTTT
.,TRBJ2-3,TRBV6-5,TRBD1,CASKGAADTQYF,TGTGCCAGTAAGGGGGCCGCAGATACGCAGTATTTT
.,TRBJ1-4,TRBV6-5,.,CASSRGRTNEKLFF,TGTGCCAGCAGCCGGGGGAGGACTAATGAAAAACTGTTTTTT
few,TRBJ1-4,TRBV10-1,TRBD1,CASSPTGEDEKLFF,TGCGCCAGCAGTCCGACAGGGGAGGATGAAAAACTGTTTTTT
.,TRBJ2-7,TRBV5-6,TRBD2,CASSPGGAPSSYEQYF,TGTGCCAGCAGCCCGGGGGGGGCACCGAGCTCCTACGAGCAGTACTTC
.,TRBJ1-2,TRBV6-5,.,CASTPTGQGHYGYTF,TGTGCCAGCACCCCCACTGGGCAGGGGCACTATGGCTACACCTTC
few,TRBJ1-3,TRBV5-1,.,CASRAGTDGNTIYF,TGCGCCAGCAGAGCGGGTACAGATGGAAACACCATATATTTT
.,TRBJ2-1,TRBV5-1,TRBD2,CASSLETSGRWNEQFF,TGCGCCAGCAGCCTGGAGACTAGCGGGAGATGGAATGAGCAGTTCTTC
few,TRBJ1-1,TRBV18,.,CASSPRELMNTEAFF,TGTGCCAGCTCACCGCGGGAACTCATGAACACTGAAGCTTTCTTT
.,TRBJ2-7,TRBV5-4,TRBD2,CASSFTSAHYEQYF,TGTGCCAGCAGCTTCACTAGCGCCCACTACGAGCAGTACTTC
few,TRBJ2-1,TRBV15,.,CATSGEIGEQFF,TGTGCCACCAGCGGGGAGATCGGTGAGCAGTTCTTC
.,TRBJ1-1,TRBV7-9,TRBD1,CASSVRDRNTEAFF,TGTGCCAGCAGCGTCCGGGACAGGAACACTGAAGCTTTCTTT